Shown below are 23 T cell receptor beta chains from a single sample sequenced in a study of T cell responses to AZD1222 COVID-19 vaccine. Using immunoSEQ multiplex PCR, the repertoire was profiled, and TCRdb retains in-frame clones only, with some absent. In the table there are about 150,000 clones, roughly 90% of which are singletons. Sequencing used peripheral blood, obtained on day 0 of MenACWY control vaccination. These receptors all come from an adult in good health.

The chain employs TRBV11-2 and TRBJ1-1, with unresolved D. CDR1 and CDR2 from the germline V gene are SGHAT and FQNNGV. Trimming took off 5 bases at V and 0 bases at J, with 19 bases between the two ends. The CDR3 is made up of 17 amino acids. The CDR3: CASSAGEGRLMNTEAFF. Written as DNA, the CDR3 is TGTGCCAGCAGCGCAGGAGAGGGCAGACTCATGAACACTGAAGCTTTCTTT. The full variable domain, in which reference TRBV11-2 and TRBJ1-1 provide the parts outside the CDR3, is EAGVAQSPRYKIIEKRQSVAFWCNPISGHATLYWYQQILGQGPKLLIQFQNNGVVDDSQLPKDRFSAERLKGVDSTLKIQPAKLEDSAVYLCASSAGEGRLMNTEAFFGQGTRLTVV.

The chain joins TRBV25-1 to TRBJ1-4, with a tentative D call TRBD1 (6 bases). Deletions cut 2 bases from V and 3 bases from J, with 13 bases between. The CDR3 runs 16 residues. Germline V gene lookup returns CDR1 MGHDK and CDR2 SYGVNS. The CDR3, as DNA: TGTGCCAGCAGTGAAAGGGGGGTTCGGGCTAATGAAAAACTGTTTTTT. Translation gives CASSERGVRANEKLFF. Together with reference TRBV25-1 and TRBJ1-4, the CDR3 gives the full variable domain: EADIYQTPRYLVIGTGKKITLECSQTMGHDKMYWYQQDPGMELHLIHYSYGVNSTEKGDLSSESTVSRIRTEHFPLTLESARPSHTSQYLCASSERGVRANEKLFFGSGTQLSVL.

This clone came up many times. This chain connects TRBV11-3 to TRBJ2-1; perhaps TRBD1 as D (7 bases). Trimming removed 0 bases at V and 8 bases at J, with 14 bases between. CDR3 length: 15 residues. Germline CDR1 SGHNT, CDR2 YENEEA. DNA of the CDR3: TGTGCCAGCAGCTTAGAATCAGGAGGGGGCCATGAGCAGTTCTTC. Its translation: CASSLESGGGHEQFF.

The CDR3 nucleotides are TGTGCCAGCAGGGGGACTCCAGAGACATACGAGCAGTACTTC. Translated, it gives CASRGTPETYEQYF. This rearrangement joins TRBV6-4 to TRBJ2-7; TRBD2 might be the D (6 bases). Trimming shortened V by 6 bases and J by 4 bases, and 16 bases separated the two germline ends. Per germline, CDR1 MRHNA and CDR2 SNTAGT. This CDR3 is 14 amino acids long.

This chain links TRBV10-3 with TRBJ2-1; D gene uncertain. V lost 4 bases, J lost 0 bases, and 10 bases lay in between. CDR1 is ENHRY, CDR2 SYGVKD, per germline. The CDR3 has 15 residues. CDR3 sequence (DNA): TGTGCCATCAGTGCAGTGGGGATCTCCTACAATGAGCAGTTCTTC. It translates to CAISAVGISYNEQFF.

The V and J genes are TRBV5-1 and TRBJ2-2, with D perhaps assigned TRBD1 or TRBD2 (5 bases each). Trimming took off 0 bases at V and 6 bases at J, with 15 bases between the two ends. CDR3 size: 16 residues. Germline-derived CDR1 and CDR2 are SGHRS and YFSETQ. The CDR3 region has the DNA TGCGCCAGCAGCTTGGTTACAGGACTCTCCCCCGGGGAGCTGTTTTTT. Translation: CASSLVTGLSPGELFF.

J is TRBJ2-1 and V is TRBV3-1 (or the pseudogene TRBV3-2); TRBD2 aligns across 9 bases. The V and J ends lost 5 bases and 4 bases, in that order; junction bases with no gene match: 6. The CDR3 contains 15 residues. CDR1 and CDR2 (germline): LGHDT, YNNKEL (reference sequence). The CDR3 is CASSGGGAEYNEQFF. The DNA for the CDR3 is TGTGCCAGCAGCGGCGGGGGGGCAGAATACAATGAGCAGTTCTTC.

A remark on this clone: Other DNA sequences in this specimen translate into the identical CDR3. The rearrangement joins TRBV9 to TRBJ1-2; TRBD1 matches 8 bases. V shed 2 bases and J 2 bases; nucleotides not matched to a gene: 2. Germline V gives CDR1 SGDLS, CDR2 YYNGEE. The CDR3 consists of 14 residues. CDR3 nucleotides: TGTGCCAGCAGCGTTGGACAGGGCAACTATGGCTACACCTTC. It codes for CASSVGQGNYGYTF.

J is TRBJ2-2 and V is TRBV6-5, with TRBD2 as a possible D gene (5 bases). Trimming removed 7 bases at V and 7 bases at J, with 13 bases between. From germline, CDR1 is MNHEY and CDR2 SVGAGI. This CDR3 has 13 residues. The CDR3 sequence: CASTSRGVGELFF. The CDR3 DNA reads TGTGCCAGCACCTCACGGGGAGTCGGGGAGCTGTTTTTT.

The J gene is TRBJ1-6, the V gene TRBV6-1; no clear D gene. There are 17 residues in the CDR3. The germline CDR1 and CDR2 sequences are MNHNS and SASEGT. V was clipped by 3 bases and J by 6 bases, with 18 bases between them. For the CDR3, the DNA is TGTGCCAGCAGTGATGTGTCGGGAGGCGCTGTTAATTCACCCCTCCACTTT. As protein: CASSDVSGGAVNSPLHF.

The genes are TRBV4-1 and TRBJ1-4, with D maybe TRBD1 (6 bases). V lost 0 bases and J lost 10, with 6 bases in between. Germline V lookup: CDR1 MGHRA, CDR2 YSYEKL. The CDR3 is 12 amino acids. The CDR3 here is CASSQEDRKLFF. In DNA, the CDR3 is TGCGCCAGCAGCCAAGAGGACAGAAAACTGTTTTTT.

CDR3 nucleotide sequence: TGTGCCAGCAGTACCGACGAAAACTATGGCTACACCTTC. Translation: CASSTDENYGYTF. This sequence joins TRBV6-5 and TRBJ1-2; D gene uncertain. CDR3 size: 13 residues. Trimming took 5 bases from V and 2 from J, leaving 9 bases between them. Looked up from germline, CDR1 is MNHEY and CDR2 is SVGAGI.

The chain recombines TRBV5-4 with TRBJ1-4; D unclear. Trimming removed 4 bases from V and 0 bases from J, with 4 bases in between. The CDR3 sequence is 13 residues long. Per germline, CDR1 SGHNT and CDR2 YYREEE (reference sequence). The CDR3 spells CASSQSTNEKLFF. The DNA of the CDR3 is TGTGCCAGCAGCCAATCAACTAATGAAAAACTGTTTTTT.

The rearrangement links TRBV2 to TRBJ1-5; no definite D call. The germline V gene encodes CDR1 SNHLY and CDR2 FYNNEI. V gave up 2 bases and J gave up 3 bases, with 2 bases separating them. The CDR3 sequence is 12 residues long. The CDR3 protein is CASSETNQPQHF. The DNA of the CDR3 is TGTGCCAGCAGTGAAACCAATCAGCCCCAGCATTTT.

A single count supports this clone. J is TRBJ1-6 and V is TRBV7-3; D might be TRBD1 (5 bases). CDR3 length: 13 residues. Germline CDR1 is SGHTA and CDR2 is FQGTGA. The germline V and J ends were trimmed by 5 bases and 12 bases, with 14 bases remaining between them. The CDR3 sequence is CASSQGRRRPLHF. The CDR3 nucleotides read TGTGCCAGCAGCCAGGGCCGACGGCGACCCCTCCACTTT.

This clone was observed a handful of times. The chain joins TRBV5-1 to TRBJ2-7, with 7 bases matching TRBD1. V shed 0 bases and J 2 bases; nucleotides not matched to a gene: 5. This CDR3 spans 15 amino acids. Per germline, CDR1 SGHRS and CDR2 YFSETQ. This CDR3 is CASSLGPGGAYEQYF. In nucleotides, the CDR3 is TGCGCCAGCAGCTTGGGGCCAGGGGGAGCCTACGAGCAGTACTTC.

The chain employs TRBV9 and TRBJ1-4, with D possibly being TRBD1 (6 bases). This CDR3 is built from 14 residues. Per germline, CDR1 SGDLS and CDR2 YYNGEE. The ends were cut back, 0 bases at V and 8 bases at J, with 11 bases in the middle. CDR3 amino acids: CASSVAGAAEKLFF. The CDR3 DNA reads as TGTGCCAGCAGCGTAGCGGGGGCGGCGGAAAAACTGTTTTTT.

The chain combines TRBV3-1 (or the pseudogene TRBV3-2) with TRBJ2-7; no definite D call. The CDR3 totals 12 residues. Per germline, CDR1 LGHDT and CDR2 YNNKEL (reference sequence). Trimming stripped 3 bases from V and 3 bases from J, with 6 bases between. Here the CDR3 DNA reads TGTGCCAGCAGCCATCGCGGCTACGAGCAGTACGTC. The encoded protein is CASSHRGYEQYV.

This sequence joins TRBV7-9 and TRBJ1-1, with 9 bases identical to TRBD1. From germline, CDR1 is SEHNR and CDR2 FQNEAQ (reference sequence). The CDR3 loop spans 18 amino acids. After removal of 4 bases from V and 1 base from J, the junction contained 13 bases not matched to a gene. The CDR3, as DNA: TGTGCCAGCAGCTCCCGACAGGGGGGAAGGGGAAGGAACACTGAAGCTTTCTTT. This encodes CASSSRQGGRGRNTEAFF.

CDR3 sequence: CASSLADGPYEQYV. Here the CDR3 DNA reads TGTGCCAGCAGCTTAGCGGACGGACCCTACGAGCAGTACGTC. V usage is TRBV7-8 and J usage is TRBJ2-7; D gene unclear. CDR3 length: 14 amino acids. The ends were cut back, 0 bases at V and 2 bases at J, with 8 bases in the middle. Germline V gene data show CDR1 as SGHVS and CDR2 as FQNEAQ.

This sequence joins TRBV5-1 and TRBJ2-3; D is unresolved. Germline CDR1 reads SGHRS; CDR2 reads YFSETQ. The CDR3 spans 14 residues. V gave up 2 bases and J gave up 2 bases, with 9 bases separating them. The CDR3 DNA sequence: TGCGCCAGCAGCTTTGGCCTTACCACAGATACGCAGTATTTT. It specifies CASSFGLTTDTQYF.

This chain joins TRBV11-2 and TRBJ1-5, with D possibly TRBD1 on 5 matching bases. The germline V gene has CDR1 SGHAT and CDR2 FQNNGV. V was clipped by 2 bases and J by 5 bases, with 7 bases between them. The CDR3 has 13 residues. The CDR3 sequence: CASSLSRDQPQHF. As DNA, the CDR3 is TGTGCCAGCAGCTTATCCAGGGATCAGCCCCAGCATTTT.

This clone was detected a few times. The chain carries TRBV27 and TRBJ1-2; a possible D gene is TRBD1 (5 bases). The CDR3 runs 14 residues. V gave up 2 bases and J gave up 4 bases, with 11 bases separating them. Germline loops: CDR1 MNHEY, CDR2 SMNVEV (reference sequence). In nucleotides, the CDR3 is TGTGCCAGCAGTTTAAGAGAGGGGTTCTATGGCTACACCTTC. Encoded protein: CASSLREGFYGYTF.